The clone carrying this T cell receptor beta chain was observed a single time. The antigen is unknown. The data belong to a study of CD8+ T cells in alopecia areata. Study details: Each day, treated patients took oral tofacitinib twice, at 5 to 10 mg per dose. It was 6 to 18 months of tofacitinib, and then there were 6 months off drug.

Study-wide points: Clonality in lesional scalp, especially alopecia totalis/universalis, exceeded that of normal scalp.

The V end was cut by 2 bases, the J end by 6 bases, with 13 bases between. This CDR3 has 13 residues. CDR1 is GTSNPN, CDR2 SVGIG, per germline (reference sequence). Treatment of the sample: oral pan-JAK inhibitor, 5-10 mg twice daily. cDNA serving as the sequencing template came from extracted, reverse transcribed RNA. TCRdb's copy holds only in-frame clones and misses some; the assay was immunoSEQ multiplex PCR. Of fewer than 110,000 clones in the sample, roughly 84% are singletons; the top ten hold roughly a quarter. The clonotype comes from a human donor with alopecia areata. Sequenced material: CD8+ T cells sorted from blood, taken at week 24, from a patient treated with tofacitinib. The rearrangement joins TRBV30 to TRBJ1-1; unclear D gene. This CDR3 is CAWSYAALSEAFF. The CDR3 DNA follows: TGTGCCTGGAGTTACGCCGCCTTGTCTGAAGCTTTCTTT.